This T cell receptor beta chain came from a study of cytomegalovirus exposure and HLA in healthy donors. The study's findings and limits: Approximately 18,000 TCR beta sequences were associated with HLA alleles at 0.05 false discovery rate in a later analysis. Follow-up analysis later connected one missense variant in DCLRE1C with trimming of TCR beta V- and J-genes. Researchers counted around 170 TCR beta chains as cytomegalovirus-associated.

60 Vbeta and 13 Jbeta primers were used in PCR. TCRdb keeps only in-frame clones here, not all; method: immunoSEQ multiplex PCR. The table records fewer than 65,000 clones, approximately 73% of them present only once. Germline V gene sequence: CDR1 MNHNY, CDR2 SVGAGI (reference sequence). V was trimmed by 3 bases and J by 0 bases, leaving 9 bases between them. CDR3 length: 14 amino acids. On this clone itself: Its specificity is unknown.

The sample taken for sequencing was PBMCs. V usage is TRBV6-6 and J usage is TRBJ2-7; TRBD2 is a possible D gene (5 bases). This clonotype was obtained from a man aged 50 to 59 in good health and CMV-seronegative. In DNA form, the CDR3 reads TGTGCCAGCAGTTATTTAGCGCTCTCCTACGAGCAGTACTTC. The encoded protein is CASSYLALSYEQYF.